This T cell receptor beta chain was recorded in a study of T cell repertoires in cytomegalovirus infection. Study in general: CMV epitopes in the study were HLA-C-restricted (recently identified) and HLA-B-restricted (well studied). Matching HLA type and CMV infection were both indicated by public TCR beta signatures.

One entry per CDR3 protein, called by TCRdb with MiXCR from the reads. The repertoire holds about 270,000 distinct CDR3 sequences, with around 20% as singletons. The V segment lost 5 bases and the J segment 3 bases; nucleotides outside the gene matches: 8. The CDR3 covers 15 residues. Per germline, CDR1 SGHTA and CDR2 FQGNSA. This clonotype was found many times. Its antigen remains unknown. Study-level points and caveats: The ex vivo response was dominated by HLA-C-restricted CMV-specific TCR beta clonotypes. There were carriers of CMV plus the relevant HLA, and cumulative public TCR beta family frequency identified them.

The specimen comprised cultured PBMCs, sampled from culture after CMV antigen stimulation. V gene TRBV7-2 combines with J gene TRBJ2-5, with 8 positions matching TRBD2. The sequence came from a human donor in good health (CMV status not recorded). Some clones in this sample may be carry-over from other donors' samples. In DNA form, the CDR3 reads TGTGCCAGCAGCCCGCAGGATAGCGGGAAAGAGACCCAGTACTTC. Protein product: CASSPQDSGKETQYF.